This T cell receptor (beta chain) comes out of a study of spatial heterogeneity in lung cancer. Regarding the study as a whole: For expanded intratumoral alpha and beta TCRs, counts tracked tumor mutation counts.

TCRdb reprocessed the 5' RACE reads with MiXCR, giving one entry per CDR3 protein. The repertoire has about 18,000 distinct CDR3 sequences, 8.5% to 10% of them found once; the top ten carry less than 25%. With 4 bases removed from V and 3 bases from J, the gap between germline ends came to 4 bases. The V gene's germline CDR1 is SEHNR and CDR2 FQNEAQ (reference sequence). This CDR3 contains 11 residues. The time point denotes: sample taken at primary tumor resection. The input material, whole RNA from tumor, nontumor lung or frozen PBMC, was sequenced unsorted. This clonotype occurred many times. The antigen is undetermined. This beta chain was picked up by a library intended for alpha chains and is off target, so its count carries little meaning.

Source: lung tumor tissue, taken at surgery. The receptor comes from a female donor with early-stage non-small cell lung cancer. This rearrangement joins TRBV7-9 to TRBJ2-7, with no clear D. CDR3 protein: CASSSLYEQYF. The CDR3 DNA sequence: TGTGCCAGCAGCTCCCTCTACGAGCAGTACTTC.